The entry that follows covers one T cell receptor beta chain sequence. TCRdb's copy holds only in-frame clones and misses some; the assay was immunoSEQ multiplex PCR. Of 180,000 or so clones listed, 86% are singletons. This sample is drawn from a study of blood T cell repertoires in COVID-19. Overall study context: PBMCs, B-cell-depleted T cells, or T cells were the source of the cDNA or gDNA that made up the material.

Deletions cut 5 bases from V and 0 bases from J, with 10 bases between. The CDR3 totals 14 residues. Germline V CDR1 and CDR2: SGHNT, YENEEA. The J gene is TRBJ2-5, the V gene TRBV11-3; D perhaps matches TRBD2 (5 bases). The receptor's source is a man aged 18-30 years with acute or convalescent COVID-19. Sequencing used peripheral blood. CDR3 sequence reads: CASSPSGNQETQYF. The DNA of the CDR3 is TGTGCCAGCAGCCCCTCCGGGAACCAAGAGACCCAGTACTTC.